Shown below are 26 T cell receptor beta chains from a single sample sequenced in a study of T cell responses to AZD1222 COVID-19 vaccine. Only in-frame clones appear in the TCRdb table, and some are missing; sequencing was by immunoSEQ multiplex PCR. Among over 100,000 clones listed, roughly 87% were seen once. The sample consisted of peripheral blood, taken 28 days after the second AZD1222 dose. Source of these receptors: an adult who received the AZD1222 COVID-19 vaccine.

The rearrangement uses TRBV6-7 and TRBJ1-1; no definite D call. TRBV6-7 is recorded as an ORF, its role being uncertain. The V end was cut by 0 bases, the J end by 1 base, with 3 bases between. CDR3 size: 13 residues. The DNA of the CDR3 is TGTGCCAGCAGTTACTCGAGGAACACTGAAGCTTTCTTT. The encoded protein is CASSYSRNTEAFF.

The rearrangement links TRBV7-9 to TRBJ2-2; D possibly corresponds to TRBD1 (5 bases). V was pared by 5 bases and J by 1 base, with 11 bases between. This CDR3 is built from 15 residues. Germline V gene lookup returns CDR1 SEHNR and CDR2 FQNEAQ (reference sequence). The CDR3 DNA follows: TGTGCCAGCAGCCGAGAACAGGTGAACACCGGGGAGCTGTTTTTT. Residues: CASSREQVNTGELFF.

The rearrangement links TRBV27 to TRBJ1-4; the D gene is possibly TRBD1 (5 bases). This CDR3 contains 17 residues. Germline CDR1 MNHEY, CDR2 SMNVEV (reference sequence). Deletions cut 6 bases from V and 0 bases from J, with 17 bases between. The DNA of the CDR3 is TGTGCCAGCAGCCCCTCGGGGCCCTGGGCAACTAATGAAAAACTGTTTTTT. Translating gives CASSPSGPWATNEKLFF.

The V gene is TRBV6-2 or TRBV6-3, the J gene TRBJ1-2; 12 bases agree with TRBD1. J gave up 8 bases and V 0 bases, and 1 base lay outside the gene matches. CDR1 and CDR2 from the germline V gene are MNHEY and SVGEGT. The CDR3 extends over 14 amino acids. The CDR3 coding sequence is TGTGCCAGCAGTTACTCTGGGACAGGGGGCGGCTACACCTTC. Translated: CASSYSGTGGGYTF.

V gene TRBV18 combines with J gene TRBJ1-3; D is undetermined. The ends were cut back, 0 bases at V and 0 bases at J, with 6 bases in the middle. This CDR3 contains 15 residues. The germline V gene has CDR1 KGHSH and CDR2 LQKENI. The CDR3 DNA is TGTGCCAGCTCACCACCCCGGATCTCTGGAAACACCATATATTTT. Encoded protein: CASSPPRISGNTIYF.

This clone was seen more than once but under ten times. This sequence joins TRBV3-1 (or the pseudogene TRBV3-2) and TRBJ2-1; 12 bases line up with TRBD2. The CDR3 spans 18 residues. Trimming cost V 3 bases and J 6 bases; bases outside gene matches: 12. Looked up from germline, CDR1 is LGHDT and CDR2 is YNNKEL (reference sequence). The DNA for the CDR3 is TGTGCCAGCAGCCATCTAGAATATCTGGGACTAGCGGGCAATGAGCAGTTCTTC. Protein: CASSHLEYLGLAGNEQFF.

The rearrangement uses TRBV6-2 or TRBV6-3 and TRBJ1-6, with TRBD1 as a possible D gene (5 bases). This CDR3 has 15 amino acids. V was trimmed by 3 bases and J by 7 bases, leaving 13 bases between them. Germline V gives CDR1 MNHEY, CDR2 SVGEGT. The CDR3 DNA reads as TGTGCCAGCAGTTATCTGGGGGACGGGAATTCACCCCTCCACTTT. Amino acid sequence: CASSYLGDGNSPLHF.

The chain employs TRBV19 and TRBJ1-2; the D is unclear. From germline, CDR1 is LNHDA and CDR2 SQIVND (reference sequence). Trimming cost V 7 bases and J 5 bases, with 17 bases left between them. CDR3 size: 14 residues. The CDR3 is CASTLAGDIYGYTF. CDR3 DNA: TGTGCCAGTACCCTAGCCGGGGATATTTATGGCTACACCTTC.

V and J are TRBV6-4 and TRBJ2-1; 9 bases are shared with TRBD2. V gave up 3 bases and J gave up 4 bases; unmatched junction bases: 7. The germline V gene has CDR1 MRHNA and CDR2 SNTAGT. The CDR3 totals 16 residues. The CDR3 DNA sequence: TGTGCCAGCAGTGAAGAGAGGACTAGCGTTTACAATGAGCAGTTCTTC. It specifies CASSEERTSVYNEQFF.

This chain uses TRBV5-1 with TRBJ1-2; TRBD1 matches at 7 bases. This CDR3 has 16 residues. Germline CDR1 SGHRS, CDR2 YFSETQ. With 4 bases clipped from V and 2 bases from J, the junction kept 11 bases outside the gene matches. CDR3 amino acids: CASSADQDRINYGYTF. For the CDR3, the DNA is TGCGCCAGCAGCGCGGATCAGGACAGGATAAACTATGGCTACACCTTC. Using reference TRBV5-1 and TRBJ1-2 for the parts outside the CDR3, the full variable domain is KAGVTQTPRYLIKTRGQQVTLSCSPISGHRSVSWYQQTPGQGLQFLFEYFSETQRNKGNFPGRFSGRQFSNSRSEMNVSTLELGDSALYLCASSADQDRINYGYTFGSGTRLTVV.

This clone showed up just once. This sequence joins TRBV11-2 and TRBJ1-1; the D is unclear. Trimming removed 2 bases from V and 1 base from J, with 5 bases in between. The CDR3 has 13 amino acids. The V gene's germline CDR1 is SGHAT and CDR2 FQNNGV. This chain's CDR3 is CASSLSRNTEAFF. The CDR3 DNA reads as TGTGCCAGCAGCTTATCCAGGAACACTGAAGCTTTCTTT.

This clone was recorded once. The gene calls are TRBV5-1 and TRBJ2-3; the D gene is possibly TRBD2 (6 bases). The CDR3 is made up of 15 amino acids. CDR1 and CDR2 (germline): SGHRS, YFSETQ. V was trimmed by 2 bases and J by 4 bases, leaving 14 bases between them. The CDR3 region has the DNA TGCGCCAGCAGCTTTAGACACGGAGGGGCAGATACGCAGTATTTT. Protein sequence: CASSFRHGGADTQYF.

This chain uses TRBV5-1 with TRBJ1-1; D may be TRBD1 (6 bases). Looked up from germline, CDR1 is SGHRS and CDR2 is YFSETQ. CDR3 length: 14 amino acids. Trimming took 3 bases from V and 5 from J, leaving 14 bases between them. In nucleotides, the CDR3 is TGCGCCAGCAGCTGGGGAGAGGGGGGAACTGAAGCTTTCTTT. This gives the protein CASSWGEGGTEAFF.

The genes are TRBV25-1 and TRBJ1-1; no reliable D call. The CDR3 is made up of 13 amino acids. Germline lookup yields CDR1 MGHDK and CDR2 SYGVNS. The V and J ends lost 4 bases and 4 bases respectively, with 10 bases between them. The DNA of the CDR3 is TGTGCCAGCAGTGCCACGGGCGGCACTGAAGCTTTCTTT. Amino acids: CASSATGGTEAFF.

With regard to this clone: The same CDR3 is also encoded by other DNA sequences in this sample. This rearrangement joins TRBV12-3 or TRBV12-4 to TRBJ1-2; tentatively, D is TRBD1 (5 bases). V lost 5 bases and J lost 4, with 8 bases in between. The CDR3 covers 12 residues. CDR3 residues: CASSPGGYGYTF. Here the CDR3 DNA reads TGTGCCAGCAGTCCCGGGGGCTATGGCTACACCTTC.

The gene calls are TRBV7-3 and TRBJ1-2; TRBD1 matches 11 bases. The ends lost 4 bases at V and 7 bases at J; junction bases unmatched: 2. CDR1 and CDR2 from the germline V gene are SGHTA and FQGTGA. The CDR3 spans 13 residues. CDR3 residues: CASSYGTGGGYTF. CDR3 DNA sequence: TGTGCCAGCAGCTATGGGACAGGGGGTGGCTACACCTTC.

The CDR3: CASSWDSQTYEQYF. The CDR3 bases are TGCGCCAGCAGCTGGGACAGTCAGACCTACGAGCAGTACTTC. V usage is TRBV5-1 and J usage is TRBJ2-7, with 7 bases that match TRBD1. Germline V gene sequence: CDR1 SGHRS, CDR2 YFSETQ. Trimming took 3 bases from V and 2 from J; bases not matched to a gene: 5. The length of the CDR3 is 14 residues.

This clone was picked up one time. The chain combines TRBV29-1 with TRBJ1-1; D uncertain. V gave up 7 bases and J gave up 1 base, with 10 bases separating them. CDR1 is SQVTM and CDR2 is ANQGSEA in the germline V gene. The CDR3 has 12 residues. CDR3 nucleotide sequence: TGCAGCGGAAATACGCGGAACACTGAAGCTTTCTTT. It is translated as CSGNTRNTEAFF. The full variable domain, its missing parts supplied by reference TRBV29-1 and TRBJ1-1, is SAVISQKPSRDICQRGTSLTIQCQVDSQVTMMFWYRQQPGQSLTLIATANQGSEATYESGFVIDKFPISRPNLTFSTLTVSNMSPEDSSIYLCSGNTRNTEAFFGQGTRLTVV.

The CDR3 region has the DNA TGTGCCAGCAGTCCTTGGACTAGCGGGGGCTACAATGAGCAGTTCTTC. The encoded protein is CASSPWTSGGYNEQFF. The V gene is TRBV28, the J gene TRBJ2-1; TRBD2 aligns across 13 bases. The CDR3 covers 16 residues. CDR1 is MDHEN, CDR2 SYDVKM, per germline. V lost 5 bases to trimming and J lost 3 bases; unmatched junction nucleotides: 4.

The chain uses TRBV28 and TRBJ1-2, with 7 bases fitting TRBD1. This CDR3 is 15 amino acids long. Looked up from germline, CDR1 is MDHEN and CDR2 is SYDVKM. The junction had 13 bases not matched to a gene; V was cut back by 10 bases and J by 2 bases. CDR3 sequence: CATAEGALGNYGYTF. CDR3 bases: TGTGCCACCGCGGAGGGGGCGCTTGGGAACTATGGCTACACCTTC.

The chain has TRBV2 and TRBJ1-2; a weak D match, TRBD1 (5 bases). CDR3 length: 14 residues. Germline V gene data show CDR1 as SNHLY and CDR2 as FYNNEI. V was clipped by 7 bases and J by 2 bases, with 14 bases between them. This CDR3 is CASIAGALNYGYTF. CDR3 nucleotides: TGTGCCAGCATAGCTGGGGCGCTAAACTATGGCTACACCTTC.

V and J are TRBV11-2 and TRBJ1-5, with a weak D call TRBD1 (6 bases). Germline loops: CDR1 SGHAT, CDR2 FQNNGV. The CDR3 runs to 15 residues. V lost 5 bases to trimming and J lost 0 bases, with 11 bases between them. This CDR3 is CASSRGQTSNQPQHF. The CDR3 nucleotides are TGTGCCAGCAGCCGAGGACAGACTAGCAATCAGCCCCAGCATTTT.

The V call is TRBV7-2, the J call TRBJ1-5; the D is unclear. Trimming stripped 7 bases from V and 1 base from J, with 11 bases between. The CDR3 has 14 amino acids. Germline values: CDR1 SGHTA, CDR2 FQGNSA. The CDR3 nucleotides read TGTGCCAGCACCCCGCCGGGGAGCAATCAGCCCCAGCATTTT. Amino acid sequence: CASTPPGSNQPQHF.

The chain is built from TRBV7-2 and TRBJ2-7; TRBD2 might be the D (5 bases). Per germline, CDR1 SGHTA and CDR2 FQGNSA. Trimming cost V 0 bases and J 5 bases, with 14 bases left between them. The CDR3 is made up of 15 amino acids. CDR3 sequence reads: CASSLASGISNEQYF. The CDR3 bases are TGTGCCAGCAGCTTAGCGTCGGGAATCTCGAACGAGCAGTACTTC.

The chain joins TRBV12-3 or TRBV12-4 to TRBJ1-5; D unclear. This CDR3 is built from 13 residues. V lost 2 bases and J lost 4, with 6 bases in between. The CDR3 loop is CASSLTKNQPQHF. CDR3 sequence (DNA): TGTGCCAGCAGTTTAACTAAGAATCAGCCCCAGCATTTT.

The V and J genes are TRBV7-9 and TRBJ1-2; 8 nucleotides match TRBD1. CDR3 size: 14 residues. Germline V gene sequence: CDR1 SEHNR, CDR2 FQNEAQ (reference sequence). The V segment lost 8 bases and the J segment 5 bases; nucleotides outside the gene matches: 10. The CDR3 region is CASSVDRESYGYTF. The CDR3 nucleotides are TGTGCCAGCTCCGTGGACAGGGAAAGTTATGGCTACACCTTC. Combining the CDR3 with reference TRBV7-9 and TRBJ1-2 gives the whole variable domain DTGVSQNPRHKITKRGQNVTFRCDPISEHNRLYWYRQTLGQGPEFLTYFQNEAQLEKSRLLSDRFSAERPKGSFSTLEIQRTEQGDSAMYLCASSVDRESYGYTFGSGTRLTVV.